This entry lists 10 T cell receptor beta chains sequenced from one sample in a study of T-cell reconstitution after alpha-beta-depleted transplantation in children. Researchers prepared the TCRbeta library using unique molecular identifiers, the study reports. TCRdb used MiXCR to reprocess the PCR reads, holding one entry per CDR3 protein. The sample includes approximately 4,300 distinct CDR3 sequences, about an eighth of them seen just once. Sequencing was performed on PBMCs, mostly from graft donor cells, taken 60 days after TCRalphabeta/CD19-depleted stem cell transplant. The receptors originated from a male patient under 10 years old who had a stem cell transplant for acute lymphoblastic leukemia, so the T cells may come from the graft donor.

This clonotype was seen at least ten times. The chain's CDR3 is CAMSLGGPGSGLNYGYTF. For the CDR3, the DNA is TGTGCCATGAGCTTGGGGGGACCAGGGTCGGGTCTCAACTATGGCTACACCTTC. V is TRBV5-4 and J is TRBJ1-2; a possible D gene is TRBD1 (5 bases). This CDR3 spans 18 amino acids. The V gene's germline CDR1 is SGHNT and CDR2 YYREEE (reference sequence). Trimming pared 9 bases from V and 2 bases from J, leaving 29 bases between.

This clonotype was counted many times. The chain has TRBV29-1 and TRBJ2-4; 11 nucleotides agree with TRBD2. Germline-derived CDR1 and CDR2 are SQVTM and ANQGSEA. J was trimmed by 1 base and V by 5 bases; bases with no gene match: 4. The CDR3 consists of 15 residues. This CDR3 is CSVSLAGGAKNIQYF. The CDR3 nucleotides read TGCAGCGTTTCCTTAGCGGGGGGGGCCAAAAACATTCAGTACTTC.

This clonotype was recorded at least ten times. J is TRBJ1-5 and V is TRBV12-3 or TRBV12-4, with TRBD1 identical over 8 bases. V lost 5 bases, J lost 7 bases, and 7 bases stayed unmatched. CDR3 length: 14 residues. For the CDR3, the DNA is TGTGCCAGCAGTCGGACAGGGCCGGGGCAGCCCCAGCATTTT. It yields the protein CASSRTGPGQPQHF.

This clonotype occurred many times. The rearrangement links TRBV7-3 to TRBJ1-5, with 7 nucleotides matching TRBD1. This CDR3 region has 20 residues. Germline loops: CDR1 SGHTA, CDR2 FQGTGA. The J segment lost 0 bases and the V segment lost 1 base, leaving 15 bases of the junction unmatched. The CDR3 DNA reads as TGTGCCAGCAGCTTAAGGGTTATGGGCAGGGGGGATTATAGCAATCAGCCCCAGCATTTT. As protein: CASSLRVMGRGDYSNQPQHF.

This clonotype counts as medium-sized (0.01 to 0.1%). Mismatch with germline at one junction end may stem from a read error. The chain combines TRBV7-9 with TRBJ2-7; D is possibly TRBD2 (6 bases). CDR3 size: 14 residues. CDR1 is SEHNR and CDR2 is FQNEAQ in the germline V gene (reference sequence). CDR3 sequence: CASSLDMPTGSLDF. CDR3 nucleotides: TGTGCCAGCAGCTTAGATATGCCCACCGGGAGCCTCGACTTC.

This clonotype has a count of ten or more. This CDR3 reads CAISPGAGANEKLFF. Written as DNA, the CDR3 is TGTGCCATCAGTCCCGGGGCAGGGGCTAATGAAAAACTGTTTTTT. The chain couples TRBV10-3 to TRBJ1-4, with TRBD1 as a possible D gene (6 bases). The V end lost 5 bases, the J end lost 3 bases, and 13 bases lay between the germline ends. CDR1 is ENHRY, CDR2 SYGVKD, per germline. The CDR3 extends over 15 amino acids.

The sample holds many counts of this clonotype. The J gene is TRBJ1-6, the V gene TRBV6-1, with TRBD1 identical over 8 bases. After removal of 5 bases from V and 7 bases from J, the junction contained 13 bases not matched to a gene. The CDR3 is made up of 17 amino acids. Germline loops: CDR1 MNHNS, CDR2 SASEGT. The CDR3 protein is CASSQPAGGDGNSPLHF. CDR3 in DNA: TGTGCCAGCAGTCAACCGGCAGGGGGCGACGGGAATTCACCCCTCCACTTT.

This clonotype came up many times. The chain joins TRBV7-6 to TRBJ2-1, with 9 bases identical to TRBD1. The trim removed 5 bases at V and 8 bases at J, leaving 10 bases unmatched. The CDR3 loop spans 15 amino acids. Germline lookup yields CDR1 SGHVS and CDR2 FNYEAQ. CDR3 bases: TGTGCCAGCAGCCTGTCTGATGGACAGGGGTATGAGCAGTTCTTC. It yields the protein CASSLSDGQGYEQFF.

This clonotype appeared many times. The chain has TRBV11-3 and TRBJ2-7, with D possibly being TRBD1 or TRBD2 (5 bases each). This CDR3 has 12 amino acids. The V end lost 4 bases, the J end lost 6 bases, and 10 bases lay between the germline ends. Germline-derived CDR1 and CDR2 are SGHNT and YENEEA. The CDR3 sequence is CASSSYGAEQYF. The CDR3 bases are TGTGCCAGCAGCTCTTACGGGGCCGAGCAGTACTTC. The variable domain in full, completed from reference TRBV11-3 and TRBJ2-7, reads EAGVVQSPRYKIIEKKQPVAFWCNPISGHNTLYWYLQNLGQGPELLIRYENEEAVDDSQLPKDRFSAERLKGVDSTLKIQPAELGDSAVYLCASSSYGAEQYFGPGTRLTVT.

This clonotype was counted many times. The V and J genes are TRBV20-1 and TRBJ2-4, with a weak D call TRBD1 (5 bases). V was trimmed by 6 bases and J by 9 bases, leaving 9 bases between them. The CDR3 is made up of 10 amino acids. The V gene's germline CDR1 is DFQATT and CDR2 SNEGSKA (reference sequence). The DNA for the CDR3 is TGCAGTGCCACAGACAGCATTCAGTACTTC. As protein: CSATDSIQYF.